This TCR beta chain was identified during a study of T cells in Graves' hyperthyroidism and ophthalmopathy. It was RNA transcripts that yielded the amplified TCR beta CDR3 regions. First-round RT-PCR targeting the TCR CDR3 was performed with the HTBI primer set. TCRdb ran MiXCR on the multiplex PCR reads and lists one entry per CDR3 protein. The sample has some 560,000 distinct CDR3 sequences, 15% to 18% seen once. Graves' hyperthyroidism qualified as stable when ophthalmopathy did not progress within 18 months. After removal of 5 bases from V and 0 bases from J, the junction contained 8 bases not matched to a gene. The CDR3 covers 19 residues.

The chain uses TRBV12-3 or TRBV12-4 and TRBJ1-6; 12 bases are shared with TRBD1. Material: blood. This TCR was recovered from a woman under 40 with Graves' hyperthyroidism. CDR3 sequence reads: CASSVGTGGLSSYNSPLHF. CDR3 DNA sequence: TGTGCCAGCAGTGTCGGGACAGGGGGCCTCAGCTCCTATAATTCACCCCTCCACTTT.